This T cell receptor beta chain was found in a study of blood T cell repertoires in COVID-19. On the study more broadly: The United States, Italy and Spain supplied acute and convalescent COVID-19 samples. PBMCs, B-cell-depleted T cells, or T cells were the source of the cDNA or gDNA that made up the material.

Per the original methods: The authors estimated nucleated cell counts from reference gene primer amplification. Assay: immunoSEQ multiplex PCR; the TCRdb copy retains only in-frame clones and omits some. V, J and clone size derive from that table, while D and trimming were established from the DNA sequence. Among under 130,000 clones, 65% to 75% were seen once, and the ten largest hold about 6.5%. This CDR3 has 12 amino acids. Germline values: CDR1 SGDLS, CDR2 YYNGEE. Trimming pared 4 bases from V and 9 bases from J, leaving 11 bases between. The material sequenced was peripheral blood. This chain connects TRBV9 to TRBJ2-1; tentatively, D is TRBD2 (6 bases). The clonotype originates from a man aged 80 or over with acute or convalescent COVID-19. Here the CDR3 DNA reads TGTGCCAGCAGCCTTTCCGGGGGTGAGCAGTTCTTC. Protein sequence: CASSLSGGEQFF. The full variable domain, its missing parts supplied by reference TRBV9 and TRBJ2-1, is DSGVTQTPKHLITATGQRVTLRCSPRSGDLSVYWYQQSLDQGLQFLIQYYNGEERAKGNILERFSAQQFPDLHSELNLSSLELGDSALYFCASSLSGGEQFFGPGTRLTVL.